Described below is a single T cell receptor (beta chain) sequence and its context. Its antigen remains unknown. No infections or other immune events were documented during collection. Only in-frame clones appear in the TCRdb table, and some are missing; sequencing was by immunoSEQ multiplex PCR. Counted here are about 80,000 clones, 65% to 85% occurring once; the ten biggest clones make up about 19%. The sample is drawn from a study of identifying expanded T cells in peripheral blood. Study-level points and caveats: Approximately 1.1 clones differed between technical replicates, versus roughly 17 and 20 over time. Two-week clone count variance significantly increased as total template count grew.

This CDR3 comprises 18 residues. From germline, CDR1 is KGHSY and CDR2 FQNENV. With 0 bases clipped from V and 3 bases from J, the junction kept 9 bases outside the gene matches. What was sequenced was blood. The sequence was obtained from a person aged 18 to 75 in good health. The chain employs TRBV16 and TRBJ2-3; 10 bases line up with TRBD2. The CDR3, as DNA: TGTGCCAGCAGCCAATCGTTGCCTAGCGGGAGTGGGACAGATACGCAGTATTTT. It specifies CASSQSLPSGSGTDTQYF.